The entry that follows covers one T cell receptor (beta chain) sequence. Its antigen remains unidentified. These data are taken from a study of cytomegalovirus exposure and HLA in healthy donors. Findings of the study overall: Rare TCR sequences dominated, though some public TCRs recurred in many donors. Within a later analysis, the majority of CMV-associated TCR beta chains appeared HLA-restricted. Per a prior analysis, the majority of TCR beta V segments were productive roughly 87% or roughly 30% of the time. Later analysis identified 15,000 to 20,000 TCR beta sequences associated with HLA alleles, using a false discovery rate threshold of 0.05.

PCR amplification relied on 60 Vbeta primers (plus 13 Jbeta primers). Clones were sequenced by immunoSEQ multiplex PCR, and TCRdb holds only the in-frame ones, with some missing. The data hold approximately 110,000 clones, with 73% observed a single time. The length of the CDR3 is 15 residues. The germline CDR1 and CDR2 sequences are MNHEY and SVGAGI. V gave up 0 bases and J gave up 5 bases; unmatched junction bases: 1. The V and J genes are TRBV6-5 and TRBJ1-6; 7 bases are a match to TRBD1. This TCR derives from a man aged 40-49 years in good health and CMV-seronegative. The sample comprised PBMCs. This CDR3 reads CASSYSGTDNSPLHF. In DNA form, the CDR3 reads TGTGCCAGCAGTTACTCGGGGACAGATAATTCACCCCTCCACTTT.